The following is a TCR beta chain sequence with its context. This sample is part of a study of human T cells and chemical hapten exposure. Across the study: Per-sample variation in TCR yield stemmed mainly from small pooled library volume differences.

Individual cDNA molecules (in the library) carried attached unique molecular identifiers. Authors' methods: The median was about 89,000 TCRs per sample, ranging roughly 20,000 to 690,600. TCRdb ran MiXCR on the RACE reads and lists one entry per CDR3 protein. The V and J calls, along with clone size, are taken from TCRdb and not from the paper's own processing. The sample records more than 70,000 distinct CDR3 sequences, approximately 9.7% being singletons. Indicated time point: healthy volunteer bleed at 2 weeks. Extraction yielded total RNA from whole blood (unfractionated). Trimming pared 6 bases from V and 4 bases from J, leaving 7 bases between. The CDR3 covers 13 residues. Germline loops: CDR1 MDHEN, CDR2 SYDVKM.

The chain uses TRBV28 and TRBJ2-6; no clear D gene. The sequence came from a female donor in good health. Some clones in this sample may be carry-over from other donors' samples. Material for sequencing was whole blood. The chain's CDR3 is CASSRLGANVLTF. The CDR3 DNA reads as TGTGCCAGCAGCAGGTTGGGGGCCAACGTCCTGACTTTC.